The present entry profiles one TCR beta chain with its context. Participants had their cohort set by participant-reported clinical history. The source of the sample is a study of blood T cell repertoires in COVID-19. Study information: Sources were T cells, B-cell-depleted T cells, or PBMCs; the material itself was cDNA or gDNA.

The CDR3 is made up of 14 amino acids. The V segment lost 3 bases and the J segment 7 bases; nucleotides outside the gene matches: 6. Germline CDR1 is LNHDA and CDR2 is SQIVND (reference sequence). Authors' processing steps: Amplification from reference gene primers served as the basis for estimated nucleated cell counts. The table came from immunoSEQ multiplex PCR; TCRdb's copy has only in-frame clones and leaves some out. The V and J calls and clone size were taken over from that table, and D and trimming were inferred from the DNA. The table includes 82,000 or so clones, 80% to 90% detected once. The TCR originated in a woman aged 45-65 years with acute COVID-19. The material sequenced was PBMCs or T cells enriched from blood (not recorded which). J is TRBJ1-2 and V is TRBV19; TRBD1 matches at 9 bases. Here the CDR3 DNA reads TGTGCCAGTAGTATTAAAGGGACAGGGACTGGCTACACCTTC. Translating it yields CASSIKGTGTGYTF.